What follows describes a single TCR beta chain. This clone was seen once. Its target antigen remains unknown. Base-call qualities are not available, and no considerably larger clone is one nucleotide away. The study evaluated CTLA-4 blockade (ipilimumab) given together with focal radiation therapy in patients who had chemo-refractory metastatic non-small-cell lung cancer. This sample was included in a study of radiotherapy plus CTLA-4 blockade in lung cancer (dated by TCRdb to 2016 to 2019). Context from the whole study: Objective responses occurred in more than 15% of enrolled patients, and less than 35% achieved disease control. Broader findings and caveats from the paper: TCR clones derived from tumors expanded in peripheral blood after treatment with radiotherapy and ipilimumab. Early dynamic changes in blood T cell clones, together with increased serum interferon-beta after radiation, were reported as the strongest predictors of response.

Library preparation employed the immunoSEQ multiplex PCR assay. What TCRdb holds here is the immuneACCESS table cut down to in-frame rearrangements. Part of the clones is not present; checked against another copy, under half of the missing clones reflect an unresolved V gene, and the others are unexplained. The sample data list roughly 100,000 clones, and 70% to 90% of these were observed just once. The ten largest clones represent over 2% of the sample. V lost 7 bases and J lost 7 bases; the stretch between them is 17 bases long. For CDR1 and CDR2, the germline V gene lists MDHEN and SYDVKM. From cysteine to phenylalanine, the CDR3 is 14 amino acids long. CDR3 DNA only is kept here, 42 bases in frame from base 1.

The chain joins TRBV28 to TRBJ1-3, with the D gene not clear enough to name. The receptor was isolated from a human donor with non-small cell lung cancer that progressed on radiotherapy plus ipilimumab. Some clones in this sample may be carry-over from other donors' samples. The material was peripheral blood, obtained from a patient treated with radiotherapy plus ipilimumab. The CDR3 protein is CASKELPSQNTIYF. The DNA sequence reads TGTGCCAGCAAAGAGCTCCCCAGCCAGAACACCATATATTTT.